These 18 T cell receptor beta chains were sequenced from one sample in a study of blood T cell repertoires in COVID-19. Sequenced by immunoSEQ multiplex PCR; TCRdb stores in-frame clones only, minus some. This sample has about 180,000 clones, with 80% to 90% found just once. Sequencing was performed on peripheral blood. All receptors come from a man in his fifties or sixties with acute or convalescent COVID-19.

The chain combines TRBV6-2 or TRBV6-3 with TRBJ1-6; 8 nucleotides agree with TRBD1. This CDR3 contains 16 residues. V shed 5 bases, J shed 8 bases, and the junction held 11 bases outside the gene matches. The germline CDR1 and CDR2 sequences are MNHEY and SVGEGT. The DNA for the CDR3 is TGTGCCAGCAGTCCAGAACAGGGGGTTCGGCATTCACCCCTCCACTTT. This codes for CASSPEQGVRHSPLHF.

J is TRBJ2-1 and V is TRBV18; a possible D gene is TRBD1 (6 bases). V was pared by 2 bases and J by 5 bases, with 10 bases between. The CDR3 is 14 amino acids. The germline gives CDR1 KGHSH, CDR2 LQKENI. CDR3 residues: CASSPIRDNNEQFF. The CDR3 DNA follows: TGTGCCAGCTCACCAATTAGGGACAACAATGAGCAGTTCTTC.

This chain uses TRBV27 with TRBJ1-2, with D perhaps TRBD1 (5 bases). CDR1 is MNHEY, CDR2 SMNVEV, per germline (reference sequence). The CDR3 is 17 residues long. Trimming removed 0 bases from V and 2 bases from J, with 16 bases in between. The CDR3 reads CASSLSFWDGGNYGYTF. The CDR3 DNA sequence: TGTGCCAGCAGTTTATCGTTCTGGGACGGAGGGAACTATGGCTACACCTTC.

This chain connects TRBV6-6 to TRBJ2-3, with D perhaps matching TRBD2 (5 bases). Germline CDR1 and CDR2: MNHNY and SVGAGI (reference sequence). Trimming took off 5 bases at V and 6 bases at J, with 9 bases between the two ends. This CDR3 region has 12 residues. The CDR3 DNA is TGTGCCAGCAGTCAGATAGCGGATACGCAGTATTTT. As protein: CASSQIADTQYF.

This clone was recorded once. This chain connects TRBV11-2 to TRBJ2-5, with 8 nucleotides matching TRBD2. The CDR3 extends over 16 amino acids. J lost 4 bases, V lost 7 bases, and 14 bases had no gene match. CDR1 is SGHAT and CDR2 is FQNNGV in the germline V gene. CDR3 in amino acids: CASTPNRGGGRETQYF. The CDR3 nucleotides read TGTGCCAGCACTCCCAATCGGGGGGGCGGGAGAGAGACCCAGTACTTC.

This sequence joins TRBV6-2 or TRBV6-3 and TRBJ2-7; no clear D. The CDR3 is made up of 14 amino acids. Germline loops: CDR1 MNHEY, CDR2 SVGEGT. Trimming removed 2 bases at V and 0 bases at J, with 8 bases between. CDR3 loop: CASSYTAVSYEQYF. Written as DNA, the CDR3 is TGTGCCAGCAGTTACACCGCAGTCTCCTACGAGCAGTACTTC.

V is TRBV9 and J is TRBJ2-1; 8 nucleotides match TRBD2. Germline V gene data show CDR1 as SGDLS and CDR2 as YYNGEE. The junction had 1 base not matched to a gene; V was cut back by 2 bases and J by 0 bases. CDR3 size: 15 residues. The CDR3 region has the DNA TGTGCCAGCAGCGTTCTAGCGGGCTCCTACAATGAGCAGTTCTTC. Translated: CASSVLAGSYNEQFF. Full variable domain (outside the CDR3, taken from reference TRBV9 and TRBJ2-1): DSGVTQTPKHLITATGQRVTLRCSPRSGDLSVYWYQQSLDQGLQFLIQYYNGEERAKGNILERFSAQQFPDLHSELNLSSLELGDSALYFCASSVLAGSYNEQFFGPGTRLTVL.

This chain connects TRBV25-1 to TRBJ2-1, with a possible D match to TRBD2 (6 bases). Germline CDR1 reads MGHDK; CDR2 reads SYGVNS. Trimming took 4 bases from V and 5 from J, leaving 18 bases between them. CDR3 length: 16 amino acids. CDR3 in amino acids: CASSVGTRRDDNEQFF. CDR3 DNA sequence: TGTGCCAGCAGTGTCGGGACTCGCAGGGACGACAATGAGCAGTTCTTC.

The rearrangement links TRBV7-2 to TRBJ2-1; D not certain. The CDR3 has 15 residues. V lost 2 bases to trimming and J lost 6 bases, with 14 bases between them. The germline gives CDR1 SGHTA, CDR2 FQGNSA. CDR3: CASSLWNGGANEQFF. For the CDR3, the DNA is TGTGCCAGCAGCTTATGGAACGGCGGAGCCAATGAGCAGTTCTTC. Full variable domain (remainder filled in from reference TRBV7-2 and TRBJ2-1): GAGVSQSPSNKVTEKGKDVELRCDPISGHTALYWYRQSLGQGLEFLIYFQGNSAPDKSGLPSDRFSAERTGGSVSTLTIQRTQQEDSAVYLCASSLWNGGANEQFFGPGTRLTVL.

This clone has only a few counts. The genes are TRBV5-1 and TRBJ2-1; D is perhaps TRBD1 (7 bases). Germline V gives CDR1 SGHRS, CDR2 YFSETQ. The CDR3 runs to 15 residues. Trimming took off 2 bases at V and 2 bases at J, with 11 bases between the two ends. The CDR3 is CASSFQGGTYNEQFF. CDR3 in DNA: TGCGCCAGCAGCTTTCAGGGGGGCACCTACAATGAGCAGTTCTTC. The variable domain in full, with the rest retrieved from reference TRBV5-1 and TRBJ2-1, is KAGVTQTPRYLIKTRGQQVTLSCSPISGHRSVSWYQQTPGQGLQFLFEYFSETQRNKGNFPGRFSGRQFSNSRSEMNVSTLELGDSALYLCASSFQGGTYNEQFFGPGTRLTVL.

This chain uses TRBV19 with TRBJ1-5; 8 bases line up with TRBD1. The germline CDR1 and CDR2 sequences are LNHDA and SQIVND (reference sequence). V lost 5 bases and J lost 5; bases outside the gene matches: 5. CDR3 length equals 14 residues. The CDR3 region has the DNA TGTGCCAGTAGTTATAGACAGGGGCATCAGCCCCAGCATTTT. Translated, it gives CASSYRQGHQPQHF.

The chain has TRBV5-6 and TRBJ2-7; 9 bases match TRBD1. Germline CDR1 reads SGHDT; CDR2 reads YYEEEE. There are 16 residues in the CDR3. V was pared by 4 bases and J by 4 bases, with 12 bases of the junction left unmatched. The CDR3 bases are TGTGCCAGCAGCCCACATCGGACAGGGGTGAGATACGAGCAGTACTTC. This sequence encodes CASSPHRTGVRYEQYF. The variable domain in full, with the rest retrieved from reference TRBV5-6 and TRBJ2-7, is DAGVTQSPTHLIKTRGQQVTLRCSPKSGHDTVSWYQQALGQGPQFIFQYYEEEERQRGNFPDRFSGHQFPNYSSELNVNALLLGDSALYLCASSPHRTGVRYEQYFGPGTRLTVT.

A few counts support this clone. The chain links TRBV7-2 to TRBJ1-6; TRBD1 might be the D (6 bases). Germline CDR1 reads SGHTA; CDR2 reads FQGNSA. This CDR3 spans 14 amino acids. The V gene lost 3 bases and the J gene lost 10 bases, with 13 bases spanning the gap. This chain's CDR3 is CASSLAGARSPLHF. DNA of the CDR3: TGTGCCAGCAGCTTGGCAGGGGCGAGATCACCCCTCCACTTT.

V gene TRBV5-1 combines with J gene TRBJ2-7; D might be TRBD1 (6 bases). The CDR3 is made up of 15 amino acids. Trimming removed 3 bases from V and 2 bases from J, with 15 bases in between. Germline V gene sequence: CDR1 SGHRS, CDR2 YFSETQ. DNA of the CDR3: TGCGCCAGCAGCTCCATGGGACAATTCCCCTACGAGCAGTACTTC. This sequence encodes CASSSMGQFPYEQYF.

The chain carries TRBV6-5 and TRBJ2-6; TRBD2 is a possible D gene (6 bases). Looked up from germline, CDR1 is MNHEY and CDR2 is SVGAGI. V was pared by 0 bases and J by 0 bases, with 6 bases between. The CDR3 covers 16 residues. The CDR3 coding sequence is TGTGCCAGCAGTTACTCGGGGGGCTCTGGGGCCAACGTCCTGACTTTC. This codes for CASSYSGGSGANVLTF.

This chain connects TRBV6-2 or TRBV6-3 to TRBJ2-1; a possible D gene is TRBD2 (5 bases). The CDR3 extends over 13 amino acids. Looked up from germline, CDR1 is MNHEY and CDR2 is SVGEGT. The V end was cut by 0 bases, the J end by 12 bases, with 12 bases between. The DNA for the CDR3 is TGTGCCAGCAGTTACTCCGAACCGGGAATGCAGTTCTTC. Amino acids: CASSYSEPGMQFF.

This clone was picked up one time. This chain connects TRBV2 to TRBJ1-4; D ambiguous. Per germline, CDR1 SNHLY and CDR2 FYNNEI. This CDR3 is built from 11 residues. V lost 4 bases and J lost 7, with 4 bases in between. DNA of the CDR3: TGTGCCAGCAGTGGGAGTGAAAAACTGTTTTTT. Translated: CASSGSEKLFF.

This rearrangement joins TRBV18 to TRBJ2-2; D call uncertain. This CDR3 has 14 residues. Per the germline V gene, CDR1 is KGHSH and CDR2 is LQKENI. Trimming shortened V by 4 bases and J by 5 bases, and 11 bases separated the two germline ends. The CDR3 sequence is CASSRKSETGELFF. For the CDR3, the DNA is TGTGCCAGCTCACGGAAGTCGGAGACCGGGGAGCTGTTTTTT.